What follows are 28 T cell receptor beta chains derived from one specimen sequenced in a study of patients and donors after allogeneic stem cell transplantation. Each CDR3 protein gets one entry after TCRdb re-called the RT-PCR reads with MiXCR. The sample gives 400,000 to 450,000 distinct CDR3 sequences, 16% of which show up once; less than 8% is in the top ten. The sequenced sample consisted of blood, either unsorted or a sorted T cell fraction (not recorded which). The receptors originated from a human donor who was either an allogeneic HSCT recipient or a stem cell or donor lymphocyte infusion donor (not recorded which). It is not recorded whose cells these are; they may come from a transplant donor.

This clonotype was observed at least ten times. V is TRBV9 and J is TRBJ2-5; D unresolved. This CDR3 contains 13 residues. V lost 0 bases and J lost 2, with 5 bases in between. Germline loops: CDR1 SGDLS, CDR2 YYNGEE. The CDR3 DNA follows: TGTGCCAGCAGCGTAGCCGGGCAAGAGACCCAGTACTTC. It specifies CASSVAGQETQYF.

The chain recombines TRBV5-6 with TRBJ2-3; D unresolved. CDR3 size: 16 residues. Trimming took off 0 bases at V and 0 bases at J, with 11 bases between the two ends. Germline V lookup: CDR1 SGHDT, CDR2 YYEEEE. The chain's CDR3 is CASSLGGRKSTDTQYF. In DNA form, the CDR3 reads TGTGCCAGCAGCTTGGGGGGTAGGAAGAGCACAGATACGCAGTATTTT.

The chain is built from TRBV3-1 and TRBJ2-2; 8 bases map to TRBD2. The CDR3 sequence is 16 residues long. CDR1 is LGHDT and CDR2 is YNNKEL in the germline V gene (reference sequence). After removal of 3 bases from V and 4 bases from J, the junction contained 7 bases not matched to a gene. CDR3 sequence reads: CASSQSAGASTGELFF. The CDR3 DNA reads TGTGCCAGCAGCCAGTCAGCGGGAGCGAGCACCGGGGAGCTGTTTTTT.

The sample holds a few counts of this clonotype. The rearrangement links TRBV4-3 to TRBJ2-3; no reliable D call. The V gene's germline CDR1 is LGHNA and CDR2 YSLEER. Trimming took 0 bases from V and 5 from J, leaving 12 bases between them. The CDR3 is made up of 15 amino acids. CDR3: CASSQEGSVVDTQYF. The CDR3 nucleotides read TGCGCCAGCAGCCAAGAGGGTTCTGTGGTAGATACGCAGTATTTT.

In its sample, this clonotype was seen a few times. The gene calls are TRBV15 and TRBJ2-2, with D maybe TRBD2 (5 bases). The germline V gene has CDR1 LNHNV and CDR2 YYDKDF (reference sequence). V lost 1 base and J lost 6, with 9 bases in between. The length of the CDR3 is 14 residues. As DNA, the CDR3 is TGTGCCACCAGCAGAGGGACGGAGGCCGGGGAGCTGTTTTTT. Protein product: CATSRGTEAGELFF.

This clonotype occurred a few times. V and J are TRBV2 and TRBJ1-1; D not certain. This CDR3 region has 15 residues. The V and J ends lost 6 bases and 1 base respectively, with 15 bases between them. Looked up from germline, CDR1 is SNHLY and CDR2 is FYNNEI. Here the CDR3 DNA reads TGTGCCAGCAGAACCCATAATGTTAGGAACACTGAAGCTTTCTTT. This codes for CASRTHNVRNTEAFF.

The V and J genes are TRBV25-1 and TRBJ1-6; 8 nucleotides match TRBD1. Germline values: CDR1 MGHDK, CDR2 SYGVNS. The CDR3 consists of 15 residues. V trimming: 6 bases; J trimming: 6 bases; junction bases outside the gene matches: 7. The CDR3 bases are TGTGCCAGCAGCGAGGACAGGGCTCTTAATTCACCCCTCCACTTT. Its translation is CASSEDRALNSPLHF.

The table lists this clonotype with many counts. The chain has TRBV7-2 and TRBJ2-7; 8 bases line up with TRBD2. Germline lookup yields CDR1 SGHTA and CDR2 FQGNSA. The CDR3 runs to 14 residues. Trimming cost V 1 base and J 2 bases; bases outside gene matches: 1. The CDR3 spells CASSLDGGAYEQYF. CDR3 nucleotides: TGTGCCAGCAGCTTAGACGGGGGGGCCTACGAGCAGTACTTC.

Regarding this clonotype: Germline is not matched at one junction end, which may reflect a read error. The chain's CDR3 is CGARINRGLAPYEQYF. In DNA form, the CDR3 reads TGCGGTGCTAGAATAAACCGAGGACTAGCGCCGTACGAGCAGTACTTC. The rearrangement links TRBV20-1 to TRBJ2-7; TRBD2 agrees at 9 bases. This CDR3 contains 16 residues. Germline lookup yields CDR1 DFQATT and CDR2 SNEGSKA (reference sequence).

This clonotype was detected a few times. The chain has TRBV12-3 or TRBV12-4 and TRBJ2-2; D is unresolved. Trimming pared 4 bases from V and 0 bases from J, leaving 15 bases between. There are 17 residues in the CDR3. The CDR3 coding sequence is TGTGCCAGCAGTTCGTTCGTTGGGCGGCCGAACACCGGGGAGCTGTTTTTT. Translating gives CASSSFVGRPNTGELFF.

V and J are TRBV12-3 or TRBV12-4 and TRBJ2-7; D call uncertain. This CDR3 region has 11 residues. Trimming left V 5 bases short and J 7 bases short, with 9 bases between. CDR3 residues: CASSAAWEQYF. The DNA of the CDR3 is TGTGCCAGCAGTGCAGCCTGGGAGCAGTACTTC.

This clonotype was recorded a few times. The J gene is TRBJ1-5, the V gene TRBV29-1; D perhaps matches TRBD1 (5 bases). Germline lookup yields CDR1 SQVTM and CDR2 ANQGSEA. V was clipped by 3 bases and J by 3 bases, with 9 bases between them. The CDR3 runs 13 residues. The CDR3 coding sequence is TGCAGCGTTGAGTTGGGACTCAATCAGCCCCAGCATTTT. Translation: CSVELGLNQPQHF. Looking up the rest from reference TRBV29-1 and TRBJ1-5 gives the full variable domain: SAVISQKPSRDICQRGTSLTIQCQVDSQVTMMFWYRQQPGQSLTLIATANQGSEATYESGFVIDKFPISRPNLTFSTLTVSNMSPEDSSIYLCSVELGLNQPQHFGDGTRLSIL.

This rearrangement joins TRBV5-5 to TRBJ2-7; no firm D call. Trimming stripped 2 bases from V and 2 bases from J, with 14 bases between. CDR3 length: 15 residues. CDR1 is SGHKS, CDR2 YYEKEE, per germline (reference sequence). The CDR3, as DNA: TGTGCCAGCAGCTTCAGCCCAGGCCCGACCTACGAGCAGTACTTC. Protein product: CASSFSPGPTYEQYF.

The chain uses TRBV5-1 and TRBJ1-4; the D gene is possibly TRBD1 (5 bases). There are 14 residues in the CDR3. Germline V lookup: CDR1 SGHRS, CDR2 YFSETQ. Trimming stripped 7 bases from V and 2 bases from J, with 12 bases between. CDR3 DNA sequence: TGCGCCAGCTGTCGGGGGAGTACTAATGAAAAACTGTTTTTT. It codes for CASCRGSTNEKLFF.

The chain is built from TRBV10-3 and TRBJ1-2, with D possibly matching TRBD1 (5 bases). The CDR3 is 16 residues long. Germline loops: CDR1 ENHRY, CDR2 SYGVKD. Trimming cost V 0 bases and J 0 bases, with 11 bases left between them. The CDR3 region has the DNA TGTGCCATCAGTGAGTCGGGACGGAGGGCTAACTATGGCTACACCTTC. It yields the protein CAISESGRRANYGYTF.

The genes are TRBV14 and TRBJ1-2; D is unclear. In germline, CDR1 is SGHDN, CDR2 FVKESK. Trimming removed 2 bases at V and 2 bases at J, with 15 bases between. The CDR3 runs 16 residues. The CDR3 DNA reads TGTGCCAGCAGCCAAAGAAAGTTCGGAGGGAACTATGGCTACACCTTC. This gives the protein CASSQRKFGGNYGYTF.

This clonotype turned up a few times. The CDR3: CASSLSAGAATYEQYF. The CDR3 bases are TGTGCCAGCAGCTTATCGGCAGGGGCCGCGACCTACGAGCAGTACTTC. The rearrangement links TRBV7-9 to TRBJ2-7, with D maybe TRBD1 (6 bases). This CDR3 is built from 16 residues. V lost 2 bases, J lost 2 bases, and 16 bases lay in between. In germline, CDR1 is SEHNR, CDR2 FQNEAQ (reference sequence).

The V and J genes are TRBV15 and TRBJ2-1; a weak D match, TRBD1 (6 bases). There are 17 residues in the CDR3. V lost 2 bases to trimming and J lost 2 bases, with 16 bases between them. Per the germline V gene, CDR1 is LNHNV and CDR2 is YYDKDF (reference sequence). In nucleotides, the CDR3 is TGTGCCACCAGCAGACTCCGAACAGGGAAGACCTACAATGAGCAGTTCTTC. The encoded protein is CATSRLRTGKTYNEQFF.

The rearrangement links TRBV28 to TRBJ1-6; maybe TRBD1 (6 bases). Trimming stripped 8 bases from V and 10 bases from J, with 15 bases between. The CDR3 extends over 13 amino acids. Germline V lookup: CDR1 MDHEN, CDR2 SYDVKM. CDR3 bases: TGTGCCAGCTATGAGGGGGTAGGGTCACCCCTCCACTTT. Translation: CASYEGVGSPLHF.

Many counts were recorded for this clonotype. V usage is TRBV29-1 and J usage is TRBJ2-5; 8 bases match TRBD1. With V trimmed by 7 bases and J by 1 base, 2 bases remained unmatched. Per germline, CDR1 SQVTM and CDR2 ANQGSEA. The CDR3 loop spans 12 amino acids. The CDR3 nucleotides are TGCAGCGGAGGGACAGGCCAAGAGACCCAGTACTTC. Translation gives CSGGTGQETQYF.

The chain uses TRBV19 and TRBJ1-5; 8 nucleotides line up with TRBD1. The CDR3 sequence is 15 residues long. Germline CDR1 and CDR2: LNHDA and SQIVND (reference sequence). V trimming: 7 bases; J trimming: 7 bases; junction bases outside the gene matches: 12. The CDR3: CASNQGAEVGQPQHF. CDR3 DNA sequence: TGTGCCAGTAACCAGGGGGCAGAGGTCGGCCAGCCCCAGCATTTT.

This clonotype was observed a handful of times. The chain recombines TRBV12-3 or TRBV12-4 with TRBJ2-1; a possible D gene is TRBD2 (6 bases). Trimming pared 4 bases from V and 8 bases from J, leaving 18 bases between. The CDR3 extends over 15 amino acids. CDR3 residues: CASSSAGTAGDEQFF. The CDR3 DNA follows: TGTGCCAGCAGTTCCGCCGGGACTGCGGGCGATGAGCAGTTCTTC.

This clonotype was observed many times. This sequence joins TRBV4-1 and TRBJ2-3; no clear D. Trimming cost V 2 bases and J 1 base, with 10 bases left between them. CDR1 MGHRA and CDR2 YSYEKL come from the germline V gene. The CDR3 loop spans 15 amino acids. CDR3 sequence reads: CASSQIGVRTDTQYF. For the CDR3, the DNA is TGCGCCAGCAGCCAAATCGGAGTCCGCACAGATACGCAGTATTTT.

The chain combines TRBV6-5 with TRBJ1-3, with D tentatively TRBD1 (5 bases). Trimming removed 0 bases from V and 6 bases from J, with 9 bases in between. The V gene's germline CDR1 is MNHEY and CDR2 SVGAGI. The CDR3 consists of 14 residues. The CDR3 nucleotides are TGTGCCAGCAGTTACTCGCAGGGCAAAAACACCATATATTTT. Translated, it gives CASSYSQGKNTIYF.

This clonotype was observed at least ten times. This sequence joins TRBV12-3 or TRBV12-4 and TRBJ1-1, with D possibly TRBD1 on 5 matching bases. The CDR3 is made up of 17 amino acids. The V gene lost 2 bases and the J gene lost 2 bases, with 18 bases spanning the gap. The CDR3 reads CASSLLGAWDSNTEAFF. Written as DNA, the CDR3 is TGTGCCAGCAGTTTACTAGGGGCATGGGACTCAAACACTGAAGCTTTCTTT.

The gene calls are TRBV4-1 and TRBJ2-1; possible D gene TRBD1, 6 bases. CDR1 and CDR2 from the germline V gene are MGHRA and YSYEKL. V dropped 3 bases and J dropped 10 bases, with 19 bases sitting between them. This CDR3 spans 15 amino acids. CDR3 sequence reads: CASSHQGLDPLEQFF. The CDR3 coding sequence is TGCGCCAGCAGCCATCAGGGGTTAGACCCTTTGGAGCAGTTCTTC.

This clonotype came up a few times. The V call is TRBV24-1, the J call TRBJ2-5, with 7 bases lining up with TRBD1. CDR3 length equals 16 residues. CDR1 is KGHDR, CDR2 SFDVKD, per germline. The J segment lost 9 bases and the V segment lost 4 bases, leaving 16 bases of the junction unmatched. CDR3 DNA sequence: TGTGCCACCAGTGACTCTCGTCGGACAGGCTGGGCGGCCCAGTACTTC. Translated: CATSDSRRTGWAAQYF.

The rearrangement links TRBV6-5 to TRBJ1-2; D is uncertain. Trimming took 0 bases from V and 4 from J, leaving 6 bases between them. Per the germline V gene, CDR1 is MNHEY and CDR2 is SVGAGI. The CDR3 covers 13 residues. The DNA of the CDR3 is TGTGCCAGCAGTTACTCACCTATCTATGGCTACACCTTC. Translated, it gives CASSYSPIYGYTF.